Detailed here is one T cell receptor beta chain. Its cognate antigen is unknown. The data were taken from a study of somatic mutations in cytotoxic T cells in rheumatoid arthritis. Measured with immunoSEQ multiplex PCR; TCRdb has only the in-frame clones, and not every one. This sample has fewer than 4,000 clones, with approximately 74% found just once. The germline gives CDR1 SGHTA, CDR2 FQGNSA. V was trimmed by 3 bases and J by 9 bases, leaving 9 bases between them. This CDR3 has 12 amino acids. Regarding the study as a whole: Compared with age-matched healthy controls, rheumatoid arthritis patients did not differ significantly in CD8+ T-cell clonality. Unlike healthy controls, rheumatoid arthritis patients had CD8+ clonality that increased with age.

The specimen was CD8+ T cells sorted from blood. This sequence joins TRBV7-2 and TRBJ2-1; D is unresolved. The receptor's source is an adult with rheumatoid arthritis. The CDR3 DNA is TGTGCCAGCAGCTTTAGCAGAACTGAGCAGTTCTTC. The encoded protein is CASSFSRTEQFF.